The 28 T cell receptor beta chains below were found in one sample sequenced in a study of CD8 T cells in ankylosing spondylitis. Each CDR3 protein is one row after TCRdb ran MiXCR on the 5' RACE reads. This sample has some 350,000 distinct CDR3 sequences, with roughly 14% found just once. Input material: blood, either unsorted or a sorted T cell fraction (not recorded which). The origin of the receptors is a male donor with ankylosing spondylitis or in good health (not recorded which).

The chain is built from TRBV11-2 and TRBJ1-2; D uncertain. Germline values: CDR1 SGHAT, CDR2 FQNNGV. The CDR3 is 13 amino acids. The V end was cut by 3 bases, the J end by 4 bases, with 9 bases between. In DNA, the CDR3 is TGTGCCAGCAGCTTCAGTCGGCTCTATGGCTACACCTTC. Its translation: CASSFSRLYGYTF.

The chain's CDR3 is CASSYSGGHNFFHTEAFF. CDR3 coding DNA: TGTGCCAGCAGTTACTCTGGCGGACACAATTTTTTCCACACTGAAGCTTTCTTT. The rearrangement uses TRBV6-5 and TRBJ1-1; the D gene is possibly TRBD1 (5 bases). CDR1 and CDR2 (germline): MNHEY, SVGAGI. CDR3 size: 18 residues. The V gene lost 0 bases and the J gene lost 3 bases, with 20 bases spanning the gap.

The chain carries TRBV5-6 and TRBJ2-7; 7 bases align to TRBD1. Germline lookup yields CDR1 SGHDT and CDR2 YYEEEE. The length of the CDR3 is 15 residues. The junction had 9 bases not matched to a gene; V was cut back by 4 bases and J by 2 bases. DNA for the CDR3: TGTGCCAGCAGCCAAATTGTAGGGGGCCCCTACGAGCAGTACTTC. Encoded protein: CASSQIVGGPYEQYF.

The sample holds a few counts of this clonotype. CDR3 DNA sequence: TGTGCCAGCAGATCCCGGGTAGCGGGAGAGGGGGAGCAGTTCTTC. Translation: CASRSRVAGEGEQFF. The chain has TRBV2 and TRBJ2-1; TRBD2 aligns across 9 bases. Germline V gene data show CDR1 as SNHLY and CDR2 as FYNNEI. The V gene end was trimmed by 6 bases and the J gene end by 10 bases; junction bases not matched to a gene: 13. The CDR3 covers 15 residues.

This clonotype came up a few times. J is TRBJ2-3 and V is TRBV20-1, with TRBD2 matching 10 bases. This CDR3 region has 16 residues. Germline V lookup: CDR1 DFQATT, CDR2 SNEGSKA (reference sequence). With V trimmed by 5 bases and J by 8 bases, 16 bases remained unmatched. The CDR3 sequence: CSAPPTSGSPGGTQYF. DNA for the CDR3: TGCAGTGCTCCCCCGACTAGCGGGTCCCCAGGAGGTACGCAGTATTTT.

In this sample, this clonotype turned up a few times. The chain carries TRBV7-9 and TRBJ2-2, with D perhaps being TRBD1 or TRBD2 (5 bases each). The germline gives CDR1 SEHNR, CDR2 FQNEAQ (reference sequence). CDR3 length: 14 amino acids. Deletions cut 1 base from V and 6 bases from J, with 9 bases between. CDR3: CASSLEGTAGELFF. In DNA, the CDR3 is TGTGCCAGCAGCTTAGAGGGGACGGCCGGGGAGCTGTTTTTT.

In its sample, this clonotype was seen many times. V usage is TRBV7-9 and J usage is TRBJ2-5, with a tentative D call TRBD1 (5 bases). This CDR3 region has 10 residues. V shed 8 bases and J shed 5 bases, with 6 bases lying between them. Germline CDR1 SEHNR, CDR2 FQNEAQ (reference sequence). CDR3 nucleotides: TGTGCCAGCGCAGGGGAGACCCAGTACTTC. This encodes CASAGETQYF.

The table lists this clonotype with many counts. The chain employs TRBV5-1 and TRBJ2-3; D is unresolved. The CDR3 length is 13 residues. V lost 4 bases and J 3 bases, leaving 9 bases between the germline ends. CDR1 is SGHRS and CDR2 is YFSETQ in the germline V gene. This CDR3 reads CASSPRPTDTQYF. Written as DNA, the CDR3 is TGCGCCAGCAGCCCACGACCAACAGATACGCAGTATTTT.

The chain is built from TRBV2 and TRBJ2-7, with D unresolved. Germline values: CDR1 SNHLY, CDR2 FYNNEI. Trimming cost V 3 bases and J 4 bases, with 7 bases left between them. The CDR3 consists of 12 residues. CDR3 protein: CASSEIWYEQYF. The CDR3 DNA follows: TGTGCCAGCAGTGAGATCTGGTACGAGCAGTACTTC.

The chain carries TRBV28 and TRBJ1-2; D perhaps matches TRBD1 (5 bases). The germline V gene has CDR1 MDHEN and CDR2 SYDVKM. This CDR3 is 17 amino acids long. With 4 bases removed from V and 4 bases from J, the gap between germline ends came to 22 bases. The DNA for the CDR3 is TGTGCCAGCAGTTCCTTATCCCCCCAGGGAAGGGTCTATGGCTACACCTTC. Translated: CASSSLSPQGRVYGYTF.

J is TRBJ1-2 and V is TRBV10-3; TRBD1 matches 8 bases. The CDR3 loop spans 15 amino acids. Germline trimming cut 6 bases from V and 4 bases from J; bases unmatched to any gene: 10. Germline lookup yields CDR1 ENHRY and CDR2 SYGVKD. The CDR3 here is CAIRGHHTGGYGYTF. The CDR3 DNA is TGTGCCATCAGGGGACACCATACAGGGGGCTATGGCTACACCTTC.

Details on this clonotype: A read error may account for a junction end that differs from germline. The chain recombines TRBV29-1 with TRBJ2-7; the D is unclear. This CDR3 has 12 residues. CDR1 is SQVTM and CDR2 is ANQGSEA in the germline V gene. CDR3 loop: CSVEDLASTRYF. The CDR3 DNA sequence: TGCAGCGTTGAAGATTTGGCATCGACCCGTTATTTC.

This clonotype was seen a handful of times. V and J are TRBV6-5 and TRBJ2-7; D is undetermined. The CDR3 has 15 amino acids. V was clipped by 0 bases and J by 3 bases, with 12 bases between them. Germline V gene lookup returns CDR1 MNHEY and CDR2 SVGAGI. The CDR3 sequence: CASSYSSMADYEQYF. CDR3 nucleotide sequence: TGTGCCAGCAGTTACTCGTCGATGGCTGACTACGAGCAGTACTTC.

In this sample, this clonotype turned up once. The V and J genes are TRBV5-6 and TRBJ2-7, with D possibly TRBD2 on 7 matching bases. V was shortened by 1 base and J by 6 bases, with 23 bases between the two germline ends. Germline CDR1 and CDR2: SGHDT and YYEEEE. This CDR3 has 17 residues. The CDR3 region is CASSLRGGGQGLGEQYF. The CDR3 DNA reads TGTGCCAGCAGCTTGCGAGGGGGGGGACAAGGATTAGGCGAGCAGTACTTC.

This rearrangement joins TRBV20-1 to TRBJ2-7; D uncertain. Germline loops: CDR1 DFQATT, CDR2 SNEGSKA (reference sequence). This CDR3 contains 16 residues. V lost 1 base, J lost 0 bases, and 16 bases lay in between. The CDR3 DNA is TGCAGTGCTAGAGGGTACAGCGCCCGAGCCTCCTACGAGCAGTACTTC. Translation gives CSARGYSARASYEQYF.

This clonotype was observed many times. The chain recombines TRBV5-5 with TRBJ2-2; perhaps TRBD1 as D (5 bases). V gave up 2 bases and J gave up 5 bases, with 7 bases separating them. This CDR3 is 13 amino acids long. Germline CDR1 reads SGHKS; CDR2 reads YYEKEE (reference sequence). The CDR3 coding sequence is TGTGCCAGCAGCTTACAGGTTACCGGGGAGCTGTTTTTT. Protein sequence: CASSLQVTGELFF.

The chain uses TRBV15 and TRBJ2-3; tentatively, D is TRBD2 (7 bases). Trimming took off 5 bases at V and 5 bases at J, with 17 bases between the two ends. CDR3 length: 15 amino acids. The germline V gene has CDR1 LNHNV and CDR2 YYDKDF (reference sequence). CDR3 in amino acids: CATSGYREGIDTQYF. The CDR3 nucleotides read TGTGCCACCAGCGGATACAGGGAGGGCATAGATACGCAGTATTTT.

This clonotype was observed a few times. The chain joins TRBV14 to TRBJ2-1, with 13 bases identical to TRBD2. V lost 0 bases and J lost 4; bases outside the gene matches: 9. The V gene's germline CDR1 is SGHDN and CDR2 FVKESK. This CDR3 has 19 amino acids. The CDR3 DNA is TGTGCCAGCAGCCAAGACCCAAGGACTAGCGGGAGTCGATACAATGAGCAGTTCTTC. This translates into CASSQDPRTSGSRYNEQFF. Full variable domain (missing parts from reference TRBV14 and TRBJ2-1): EAGVTQFPSHSVIEKGQTVTLRCDPISGHDNLYWYRRVMGKEIKFLLHFVKESKQDESGMPNNRFLAERTGGTYSTLKVQPAELEDSGVYFCASSQDPRTSGSRYNEQFFGPGTRLTVL.

This clonotype was detected many times. The chain employs TRBV6-4 and TRBJ2-1, with 11 bases matching TRBD2. Unmatched junction bases numbered 16, after V lost 2 bases and J lost 7 bases. The CDR3 spans 19 residues. Germline lookup yields CDR1 MRHNA and CDR2 SNTAGT. This CDR3 reads CASSDRHPDTSGSRNEQFF. The CDR3 bases are TGTGCCAGCAGTGACCGACATCCCGACACTAGCGGGAGTAGGAATGAGCAGTTCTTC.

This chain links TRBV10-3 with TRBJ1-2, with 9 positions matching TRBD1. The germline V gene has CDR1 ENHRY and CDR2 SYGVKD. V lost 11 bases and J lost 3; bases outside the gene matches: 7. This CDR3 is 13 amino acids long. The DNA for the CDR3 is TGTGCCCCGGGTCGGACAGGGGACTATGGCTACACCTTC. Amino acids: CAPGRTGDYGYTF.

This clonotype was counted only a few times. The genes are TRBV6-2 or TRBV6-3 and TRBJ2-3, with 8 positions matching TRBD2. The J segment lost 10 bases and the V segment lost 2 bases, leaving 11 bases of the junction unmatched. CDR1 and CDR2 from the germline V gene are MNHEY and SVGEGT. This CDR3 region has 15 residues. DNA for the CDR3: TGTGCCAGCAGTTACCGGCGAGCGGGAGCGTTCGCGCAGTATTTT. Its translation: CASSYRRAGAFAQYF.

This clonotype was found a few times. The rearrangement uses TRBV28 and TRBJ2-1; D is perhaps TRBD1 (6 bases). The V gene lost 5 bases and the J gene lost 2 bases, with 16 bases spanning the gap. CDR3 size: 16 residues. The germline CDR1 and CDR2 sequences are MDHEN and SYDVKM. The CDR3 loop is CASSTPTGTTYNEQFF. The CDR3 DNA reads as TGTGCCAGCAGTACCCCGACAGGTACGACCTACAATGAGCAGTTCTTC.

This clonotype was counted at least ten times. J is TRBJ2-1 and V is TRBV5-1; 11 bases agree with TRBD2. Germline lookup yields CDR1 SGHRS and CDR2 YFSETQ. The CDR3 has 16 residues. Trimming at V came to 1 base and at J to 2 bases, leaving 2 bases not matched to a gene. CDR3 sequence reads: CASSLIAGGTYNEQFF. The CDR3, as DNA: TGCGCCAGCAGCTTGATAGCGGGGGGGACCTACAATGAGCAGTTCTTC.

This clonotype has just a few counts. The J gene is TRBJ2-5, the V gene TRBV5-6, with no clear D. V lost 2 bases, J lost 4 bases, and 18 bases lay in between. The CDR3 contains 16 residues. Germline CDR1 SGHDT, CDR2 YYEEEE. The CDR3 DNA sequence: TGTGCCAGCAGCTTCTCGGCGGCAGTGAGAGGAGAGACCCAGTACTTC. This codes for CASSFSAAVRGETQYF.

The CDR3 is CSARVPPDVGYNEQFF. The CDR3 region has the DNA TGCAGTGCTAGAGTCCCCCCGGACGTCGGATACAATGAGCAGTTCTTC. V usage is TRBV20-1 and J usage is TRBJ2-1; no reliable D call. V was pared by 1 base and J by 4 bases, with 17 bases between. Germline CDR1 is DFQATT and CDR2 is SNEGSKA (reference sequence). The CDR3 sequence is 16 residues long.

V usage is TRBV19 and J usage is TRBJ1-5; D not certain. Germline V gene lookup returns CDR1 LNHDA and CDR2 SQIVND (reference sequence). CDR3 length: 16 residues. Trimming left V 5 bases short and J 0 bases short, with 14 bases between. The CDR3 sequence is CASSYTSSNSNQPQHF. CDR3 DNA: TGTGCCAGTAGTTATACTTCTTCTAATAGCAATCAGCCCCAGCATTTT.

The count of this clonotype is one. The chain is built from TRBV6-1 and TRBJ2-1, with D possibly being TRBD2 (5 bases). This CDR3 has 13 amino acids. Trimming pared 4 bases from V and 6 bases from J, leaving 10 bases between. Germline V gene sequence: CDR1 MNHNS, CDR2 SASEGT. The CDR3 loop reads CASSGGSPNEQFF. CDR3 DNA: TGTGCCAGCAGTGGAGGGTCCCCCAATGAGCAGTTCTTC.

Only a few counts were recorded for this clonotype. The DNA of the CDR3 is TGCAGTGCTGACGGGACAGGAAGGACAGATACGCAGTATTTT. Protein: CSADGTGRTDTQYF. The chain carries TRBV20-1 and TRBJ2-3, with TRBD1 matching 8 bases. Unmatched junction bases numbered 7, after V lost 5 bases and J lost 3 bases. The CDR3 loop spans 14 amino acids. The germline V gene has CDR1 DFQATT and CDR2 SNEGSKA (reference sequence).